A selection of T cell receptor beta chains follows, all from one sample in a study of T cell changes during pregnancy in multiple sclerosis. Assay: immunoSEQ multiplex PCR; the TCRdb copy retains only in-frame clones and omits some. Among approximately 41,000 clones listed, around 89% were seen once. The source was CD4+ T cells from peripheral blood mononuclear cells, collected in the second trimester of pregnancy. Receptors were obtained from a female donor with multiple sclerosis, enrolled in a pregnancy study. CDR3s include the opening cysteine and the closing phenylalanine or tryptophan. D genes are given only for firm matches. Clone size appears in some rows only: once, few, many, or a class for an expanded clone.

j_call: TRBJ2-2; d_call: TRBD2; clone_size: -; v_call: TRBV29-1; cdr3_aa: CSVVSSGTGELFF; cdr3_nt: TGCAGCGTTGTTTCTAGCGGAACCGGGGAGCTGTTTTTT
j_call: TRBJ1-1; d_call: -; clone_size: -; v_call: TRBV4-3; cdr3_aa: CASSQLGGTEAFF; cdr3_nt: TGCGCCAGCAGCCAATTAGGGGGCACTGAAGCTTTCTTT
j_call: TRBJ1-5; d_call: -; clone_size: -; v_call: TRBV6-4; cdr3_aa: CASSGEGGQPQHF; cdr3_nt: TGTGCCAGCAGTGGGGAGGGCGGACAGCCCCAGCATTTT
j_call: TRBJ2-2; d_call: TRBD2; clone_size: -; v_call: TRBV30; cdr3_aa: CARATSGGLNTGELFF; cdr3_nt: TGTGCCAGGGCGACTAGCGGGGGGTTGAACACCGGGGAGCTGTTTTTT
j_call: TRBJ1-2; d_call: -; clone_size: few; v_call: TRBV5-4; cdr3_aa: CASSLVPGDNGYTF; cdr3_nt: TGTGCCAGCAGCTTGGTTCCAGGGGACAATGGCTACACCTTC
j_call: TRBJ2-2; d_call: -; clone_size: -; v_call: TRBV11-2; cdr3_aa: CASSLQKSNTGELFF; cdr3_nt: TGTGCCAGCAGCTTACAGAAATCGAACACCGGGGAGCTGTTTTTT
j_call: TRBJ2-1; d_call: TRBD2; clone_size: -; v_call: TRBV5-1; cdr3_aa: CASRPGLAENNEQFF; cdr3_nt: TGCGCCAGCAGACCGGGACTAGCGGAGAACAATGAGCAGTTCTTC
j_call: TRBJ2-1; d_call: TRBD2; clone_size: -; v_call: TRBV6-4; cdr3_aa: CASSGSTSGETNEQFF; cdr3_nt: TGTGCCAGCAGCGGATCGACTAGCGGGGAGACGAATGAGCAGTTCTTC
j_call: TRBJ2-7; d_call: -; clone_size: -; v_call: TRBV18; cdr3_aa: CASRRDTALNYEQYF; cdr3_nt: TGTGCCAGCCGAAGAGACACTGCCCTGAATTACGAGCAGTACTTC
j_call: TRBJ1-5; d_call: -; clone_size: -; v_call: TRBV28; cdr3_aa: CASKKQGEGNQPQHF; cdr3_nt: TGTGCCAGCAAGAAACAGGGTGAGGGCAATCAGCCCCAGCATTTT
j_call: TRBJ2-2; d_call: -; clone_size: -; v_call: TRBV7-9; cdr3_aa: CASSLVGSRELFF; cdr3_nt: TGTGCCAGCAGCTTAGTAGGGAGCCGGGAGCTGTTTTTT
j_call: TRBJ2-7; d_call: -; clone_size: -; v_call: TRBV7-9; cdr3_aa: CASSRGVLNSPRGRDEQYF; cdr3_nt: TGTGCCAGCAGCCGGGGTGTCCTCAACTCACCCAGGGGACGCGACGAGCAGTACTTC
j_call: TRBJ2-1; d_call: TRBD2; clone_size: -; v_call: TRBV7-2; cdr3_aa: CASSLVPGLGTNEQFF; cdr3_nt: TGTGCCAGCAGCTTAGTTCCGGGACTAGGGACCAATGAGCAGTTCTTC
j_call: TRBJ2-2; d_call: TRBD2; clone_size: -; v_call: TRBV5-4; cdr3_aa: CASSGRAPGELFF; cdr3_nt: TGTGCCAGCAGCGGGAGGGCCCCCGGGGAGCTGTTTTTT
j_call: TRBJ2-2; d_call: TRBD2; clone_size: -; v_call: TRBV27; cdr3_aa: CASSLSSGRANWVGELFF; cdr3_nt: TGTGCCAGCAGTTTATCCAGCGGGAGGGCCAATTGGGTCGGGGAGCTGTTTTTT
j_call: TRBJ1-4; d_call: TRBD1; clone_size: -; v_call: TRBV5-4; cdr3_aa: CATSSQGATGEKLFF; cdr3_nt: TGTGCGACTTCGTCACAGGGGGCGACGGGTGAAAAACTGTTTTTT
j_call: TRBJ1-2; d_call: -; clone_size: -; v_call: TRBV7-2; cdr3_aa: CASSLEGGSGYTF; cdr3_nt: TGTGCCAGCAGCTTAGAAGGTGGGAGCGGCTACACCTTC
j_call: TRBJ1-4; d_call: -; clone_size: -; v_call: TRBV28; cdr3_aa: CASKEGRRSEKLFF; cdr3_nt: TGTGCCAGCAAGGAGGGCAGGCGGAGTGAAAAACTGTTTTTT
j_call: TRBJ2-1; d_call: TRBD1; clone_size: once; v_call: TRBV19; cdr3_aa: CASSGRGGQGYNEQFF; cdr3_nt: TGTGCCAGTAGCGGCAGGGGGGGACAGGGGTACAATGAGCAGTTCTTC
j_call: TRBJ1-3; d_call: TRBD1; clone_size: -; v_call: TRBV19; cdr3_aa: CASSGLGQGSSGNTIYF; cdr3_nt: TGTGCCAGTAGTGGTCTTGGACAGGGGAGCTCTGGAAACACCATATATTTT
j_call: TRBJ2-5; d_call: TRBD2; clone_size: -; v_call: TRBV27; cdr3_aa: CASRRAGGGQETQYF; cdr3_nt: TGTGCCAGCAGACGAGCGGGAGGCGGGCAAGAGACCCAGTACTTC
j_call: TRBJ1-4; d_call: -; clone_size: -; v_call: TRBV9; cdr3_aa: CASSVQATNEKLFF; cdr3_nt: TGTGCCAGCAGCGTACAGGCCACTAATGAAAAACTGTTTTTT
j_call: TRBJ1-5; d_call: -; clone_size: -; v_call: TRBV7-2; cdr3_aa: CASSLDLTGRQPQHF; cdr3_nt: TGTGCCAGCAGCTTAGACCTAACAGGGCGGCAGCCCCAGCATTTT
j_call: TRBJ2-5; d_call: TRBD2; clone_size: -; v_call: TRBV20-1; cdr3_aa: CSRLAGETQYF; cdr3_nt: TGCTCACGACTAGCGGGAGAGACCCAGTACTTC
j_call: TRBJ2-3; d_call: -; clone_size: once; v_call: TRBV7-3; cdr3_aa: CASSLSSSPLYPDTQYF; cdr3_nt: TGTGCCAGCAGCTTAAGTTCCTCGCCCCTCTACCCCGATACGCAGTATTTT
j_call: TRBJ2-1; d_call: TRBD1; clone_size: -; v_call: TRBV30; cdr3_aa: CAWSRGTGRNEQFF; cdr3_nt: TGTGCCTGGAGTCGAGGGACAGGGCGGAATGAGCAGTTCTTC
j_call: TRBJ2-5; d_call: -; clone_size: -; v_call: TRBV18; cdr3_aa: CASSPTGLTETQYF; cdr3_nt: TGTGCCAGCTCACCAACAGGGTTGACGGAGACCCAGTACTTC
j_call: TRBJ2-5; d_call: -; clone_size: -; v_call: TRBV7-9; cdr3_aa: CASSPTGETQYF; cdr3_nt: TGTGCCAGCAGCCCAACAGGGGAGACCCAGTACTTC
j_call: TRBJ2-7; d_call: TRBD2; clone_size: once; v_call: TRBV5-1; cdr3_aa: CASSPRTSGRAYEQYF; cdr3_nt: TGCGCCAGCAGCCCCAGGACTAGCGGGAGGGCCTACGAGCAGTACTTC
j_call: TRBJ2-7; d_call: TRBD2; clone_size: -; v_call: TRBV4-1; cdr3_aa: CASSQVHGTSGIKQYF; cdr3_nt: TGCGCCAGCAGCCAAGTCCACGGGACTAGCGGGATAAAGCAGTACTTC
j_call: TRBJ1-2; d_call: TRBD1; clone_size: -; v_call: TRBV5-4; cdr3_aa: CASSPPPGTGTGRGYGYTF; cdr3_nt: TGTGCCAGCAGCCCTCCCCCCGGGACAGGGACAGGTCGGGGCTATGGCTACACCTTC
j_call: TRBJ2-2; d_call: TRBD2; clone_size: -; v_call: TRBV7-2; cdr3_aa: CASSPGLAGFTGELFF; cdr3_nt: TGTGCCAGCAGCCCCGGACTAGCGGGTTTCACCGGGGAGCTGTTTTTT
j_call: TRBJ2-5; d_call: -; clone_size: few; v_call: TRBV14; cdr3_aa: CASSQKRRGILERETQYF; cdr3_nt: TGTGCCAGCAGCCAAAAGAGACGGGGGATTCTGGAGAGAGAGACCCAGTACTTC
j_call: TRBJ1-1; d_call: -; clone_size: -; v_call: TRBV6-5; cdr3_aa: CASSYEWGGNTEAFF; cdr3_nt: TGTGCCAGCAGCTACGAATGGGGGGGAAACACTGAAGCTTTCTTT
j_call: TRBJ2-7; d_call: TRBD1; clone_size: -; v_call: TRBV27; cdr3_aa: CASSLSKGTGNYEQYF; cdr3_nt: TGTGCCAGCAGTTTATCGAAGGGGACAGGGAACTACGAGCAGTACTTC
j_call: TRBJ2-7; d_call: -; clone_size: -; v_call: TRBV2; cdr3_aa: CASSPDRTGSYEQYF; cdr3_nt: TGTGCCAGCAGTCCCGACCGGACGGGAAGTTACGAGCAGTACTTC
j_call: TRBJ2-2; d_call: TRBD2; clone_size: -; v_call: TRBV18; cdr3_aa: CASSAKAGGTGELFF; cdr3_nt: TGTGCCAGCTCAGCCAAAGCGGGAGGGACCGGGGAGCTGTTTTTT
j_call: TRBJ2-1; d_call: -; clone_size: -; v_call: TRBV19; cdr3_aa: CASRWSRGNDRGEQFF; cdr3_nt: TGTGCCAGTCGCTGGTCTCGAGGGAACGACCGGGGGGAGCAGTTCTTC
j_call: TRBJ2-6; d_call: -; clone_size: -; v_call: TRBV13; cdr3_aa: CASSLGTSGANVLTF; cdr3_nt: TGTGCCAGCAGCCTAGGGACTTCTGGGGCCAACGTCCTGACTTTC
j_call: TRBJ2-3; d_call: TRBD2; clone_size: -; v_call: TRBV29-1; cdr3_aa: CSVNGLAETSTDTQYF; cdr3_nt: TGCAGCGTTAATGGACTAGCGGAAACTAGCACAGATACGCAGTATTTT
j_call: TRBJ1-1; d_call: -; clone_size: -; v_call: TRBV28; cdr3_aa: CASRGGSNTEAFF; cdr3_nt: TGTGCCAGCAGGGGGGGGTCGAACACTGAAGCTTTCTTT
j_call: TRBJ2-3; d_call: -; clone_size: -; v_call: TRBV29-1; cdr3_aa: CSVDGRGTDTQYF; cdr3_nt: TGCAGCGTTGATGGTCGGGGCACAGATACGCAGTATTTT
j_call: TRBJ1-5; d_call: TRBD1; clone_size: once; v_call: TRBV29-1; cdr3_aa: CSVALGQGFGNQPQHF; cdr3_nt: TGCAGCGTTGCCTTGGGACAGGGCTTCGGCAATCAGCCCCAGCATTTT
j_call: TRBJ1-1; d_call: -; clone_size: -; v_call: TRBV19; cdr3_aa: CASSDSPRTEAFF; cdr3_nt: TGTGCCAGTAGCGACAGCCCTAGGACTGAAGCTTTCTTT
j_call: TRBJ2-4; d_call: TRBD1; clone_size: -; v_call: TRBV7-3; cdr3_aa: CASSLNRGLGKNIQYF; cdr3_nt: TGTGCCAGCAGCTTAAATAGGGGGCTCGGCAAAAACATTCAGTACTTC
j_call: TRBJ2-7; d_call: -; clone_size: -; v_call: TRBV27; cdr3_aa: CASSLRGRVAYEQYF; cdr3_nt: TGTGCCAGCAGTTTGCGTGGCAGGGTTGCCTACGAGCAGTACTTC
j_call: TRBJ1-1; d_call: -; clone_size: -; v_call: TRBV21-1; cdr3_aa: CASSKAAPYKEGRDTEAFF; cdr3_nt: TGTGCCAGCAGCAAAGCTGCCCCGTACAAGGAGGGTAGGGACACTGAAGCTTTCTTT
j_call: TRBJ2-3; d_call: TRBD2; clone_size: -; v_call: TRBV5-1; cdr3_aa: CASSLASGIPTDTQYF; cdr3_nt: TGCGCCAGCAGCTTAGCTAGCGGGATACCCACAGATACGCAGTATTTT
j_call: TRBJ2-1; d_call: -; clone_size: few; v_call: TRBV7-9; cdr3_aa: CASSSQGNEQFF; cdr3_nt: TGTGCCAGCAGCTCTCAGGGGAATGAGCAGTTCTTC
j_call: TRBJ2-3; d_call: -; clone_size: -; v_call: TRBV6-6; cdr3_aa: CASSSSPTGIGTQYF; cdr3_nt: TGTGCCAGCAGTTCTTCACCCACCGGGATAGGTACGCAGTATTTT
j_call: TRBJ2-1; d_call: TRBD2; clone_size: -; v_call: TRBV5-5; cdr3_aa: CASSYGTSGRVNEQFF; cdr3_nt: TGTGCCAGCAGCTACGGGACTAGCGGGAGAGTAAATGAGCAGTTCTTC
j_call: TRBJ2-7; d_call: TRBD1; clone_size: -; v_call: TRBV6-5; cdr3_aa: CASSAPGQDIQQYF; cdr3_nt: TGTGCCAGCAGTGCTCCGGGACAGGACATCCAGCAGTACTTC
j_call: TRBJ2-1; d_call: -; clone_size: -; v_call: TRBV5-4; cdr3_aa: CASSFYPSANNEQFF; cdr3_nt: TGTGCCAGCAGCTTTTATCCTAGCGCCAACAATGAGCAGTTCTTC
j_call: TRBJ2-5; d_call: -; clone_size: -; v_call: TRBV7-9; cdr3_aa: CASRHGKRGSSQETQYF; cdr3_nt: TGTGCCAGCAGGCACGGAAAGAGAGGGTCCTCCCAAGAGACCCAGTACTTC
j_call: TRBJ2-7; d_call: TRBD1; clone_size: -; v_call: TRBV7-8; cdr3_aa: CASSSQGNSYEQYF; cdr3_nt: TGTGCCAGCAGCTCACAGGGGAACTCCTACGAGCAGTACTTC
j_call: TRBJ2-1; d_call: -; clone_size: -; v_call: TRBV5-4; cdr3_aa: CASSQLAGSNEQFF; cdr3_nt: TGTGCCAGCAGCCAACTGGCGGGAAGCAATGAGCAGTTCTTC
j_call: TRBJ1-2; d_call: -; clone_size: -; v_call: TRBV29-1; cdr3_aa: CSVERNRGGYTF; cdr3_nt: TGCAGCGTTGAACGGAATCGGGGTGGCTACACCTTC
j_call: TRBJ1-4; d_call: TRBD1; clone_size: -; v_call: TRBV4-2; cdr3_aa: CASSHGDRTTNEKLFF; cdr3_nt: TGTGCCAGCAGCCATGGGGACAGGACAACTAATGAAAAACTGTTTTTT
j_call: TRBJ2-3; d_call: -; clone_size: -; v_call: TRBV9; cdr3_aa: CASSVVGSITDTQYF; cdr3_nt: TGTGCCAGCAGCGTAGTGGGCAGTATCACAGATACGCAGTATTTT
j_call: TRBJ1-2; d_call: TRBD1; clone_size: -; v_call: TRBV5-4; cdr3_aa: CASSGGTGGGYTF; cdr3_nt: TGTGCCAGCAGCGGCGGGACAGGGGGCGGCTACACCTTC